This T cell receptor (beta chain) was captured by sequencing in a study of blood T cells in healthy people across ages. Across the study: Capture by template switching was about one barcoded beta molecule per two T cells. Findings of the study overall: Expanded clonotype shifts may have been confounded, as the donors had an unknown CMV status.

V was cut by 2 bases and J by 5 bases, with 10 bases left in between. The length of the CDR3 is 14 residues. Germline values: CDR1 ENHRY, CDR2 SYGVKD. A second about 6 to 12 cycle PCR used barcoded and J-beta primers. TCRdb reprocessed the 5' RACE reads via MiXCR and lists one record per CDR3 protein. This repertoire shows some 930,000 distinct CDR3 sequences, approximately 32% found once; its top ten account for roughly 10%. This clonotype turned up a few times. What it recognizes is unknown. These same data were also listed under a study on T cells of mothers and their children. Turning to that study: Primer M1S, used in the second PCR, introduced sample barcodes and 2-4 random nucleotides. Normalized overlap was always slightly, never significantly, higher in related than unrelated mother-child pairs.

The sample taken for sequencing was blood. J is TRBJ2-1 and V is TRBV10-3; D is unresolved. This receptor was taken from a woman aged 40 to 55 in good health. CDR3: CAISEGPRNNEQFF. CDR3 bases: TGTGCCATCAGTGAGGGACCCCGCAACAATGAGCAGTTCTTC.